A single sample gave rise to the 23 T cell receptor beta chains below, sequenced in a study of spatial heterogeneity in lung cancer. TCRdb passed the 5' RACE reads through MiXCR, listing each CDR3 protein once. Among about 13,000 distinct CDR3 sequences, 3.9% were seen once, and the ten largest hold under 45%. The time point: sample taken at primary tumor resection. The sequenced material consisted of unsorted whole RNA from tumor, nontumor lung or frozen PBMC. The sequenced sample was PBMCs, obtained at surgery. Source of these receptors: a male donor with early-stage non-small cell lung cancer.

This clonotype was counted at least ten times. This beta chain slipped into a library made for alpha chains as a stray read, so its size is not meaningful. This chain joins TRBV12-3 or TRBV12-4 and TRBJ2-5, with 12 bases lining up with TRBD2. V gave up 6 bases and J gave up 7 bases; unmatched junction bases: 6. CDR3 length: 14 residues. CDR3 DNA: TGTGCCAGCAGACAGACTAGCGGGAGCGCGACCCAGTACTTC. This translates into CASRQTSGSATQYF.

This clonotype was observed many times. Found in a library prepared for alpha chains, this beta chain is an off-target read, and its abundance has little meaning. The chain employs TRBV25-1 and TRBJ1-3; D is possibly TRBD1 (5 bases). This CDR3 spans 14 amino acids. Per germline, CDR1 MGHDK and CDR2 SYGVNS. The V end lost 7 bases, the J end lost 2 bases, and 12 bases lay between the germline ends. CDR3 sequence reads: CASTPGTAGNTIYF. The CDR3, as DNA: TGTGCCAGCACCCCGGGGACCGCTGGAAACACCATATATTTT.

This clonotype was recorded many times. This beta chain appears as a stray read in a library generated for alpha chains; its size is not informative. The rearrangement uses TRBV7-3 and TRBJ2-1; D not certain. The germline V and J ends were trimmed by 5 bases and 0 bases, with 14 bases remaining between them. Germline CDR1 and CDR2: SGHTA and FQGTGA. The CDR3 loop spans 16 amino acids. The CDR3 spells CASSPGPGRSYNEQFF. CDR3 DNA sequence: TGTGCCAGCAGCCCCGGGCCGGGCCGCTCCTACAATGAGCAGTTCTTC.

This clonotype was counted many times. This beta chain is a stray read from a library made for alpha chains; its abundance is not meaningful. The chain employs TRBV7-2 and TRBJ1-2; 9 positions agree with TRBD1. The J segment lost 8 bases and the V segment lost 2 bases, leaving 6 bases of the junction unmatched. Germline CDR1 reads SGHTA; CDR2 reads FQGNSA. The CDR3 is made up of 14 amino acids. The CDR3 is CASSLYRTGEGYTF. The CDR3 region has the DNA TGTGCCAGCAGCTTATACCGGACAGGGGAGGGCTACACCTTC.

This clonotype was seen a handful of times. This beta chain is an unintended read in a library built for alpha chains; its size means little. V usage is TRBV7-2 and J usage is TRBJ2-1; 14 bases line up with TRBD2. This CDR3 spans 18 amino acids. Germline loops: CDR1 SGHTA, CDR2 FQGNSA. J lost 8 bases, V lost 2 bases, and 11 bases had no gene match. CDR3 sequence reads: CASSLNRGLAGDKDEQFF. CDR3 sequence (DNA): TGTGCCAGCAGCTTAAATAGGGGACTAGCGGGAGATAAAGATGAGCAGTTCTTC.

This clonotype was seen ten or more times. Since the library was made to target alpha chains, this beta chain is a stray read and its abundance is not meaningful. This sequence joins TRBV6-2 or TRBV6-3 and TRBJ2-2, with 7 nucleotides matching TRBD1. Per germline, CDR1 MNHEY and CDR2 SVGEGT. The length of the CDR3 is 16 residues. V was pared by 2 bases and J by 4 bases, with 7 bases of the junction left unmatched. CDR3 protein: CASSYTRQGGTGELFF. For the CDR3, the DNA is TGTGCCAGCAGTTACACCCGACAGGGTGGCACCGGGGAGCTGTTTTTT.

The table lists this clonotype with many counts. This beta chain is a stray sequence in a library constructed for alpha chains; its clone size is not meaningful. This sequence joins TRBV6-2 or TRBV6-3 and TRBJ2-7; D tentatively fits TRBD1 or TRBD2 (6 bases each). Trimming cost V 3 bases and J 0 bases, with 12 bases left between them. This CDR3 is built from 15 residues. The germline V gene has CDR1 MNHEY and CDR2 SVGEGT. The CDR3 is CASSYEGGFSYEQYF. In nucleotides, the CDR3 is TGTGCCAGCAGTTATGAGGGGGGCTTCTCCTACGAGCAGTACTTC.

This clonotype was counted at least ten times. This beta chain slipped into a library made for alpha chains as a stray read, so its size is not meaningful. This chain connects TRBV7-8 to TRBJ2-5; D is uncertain. The CDR3 runs 14 residues. Germline CDR1 reads SGHVS; CDR2 reads FQNEAQ. V was trimmed by 3 bases and J by 6 bases, leaving 14 bases between them. The CDR3 DNA reads as TGTGCCAGCAGCTTCGGCTCCGGGTCAAAGACCCAGTACTTC. Translated, it gives CASSFGSGSKTQYF.

Notes on this clonotype: This beta chain lies outside the target of a library built for alpha chains; its clone size means little. This chain uses TRBV13 with TRBJ2-5; no definite D call. V gave up 10 bases and J gave up 0 bases, with 18 bases separating them. The germline V gene has CDR1 PRHDT and CDR2 FYEKMQ (reference sequence). This CDR3 is built from 15 residues. Here the CDR3 DNA reads TGTGCCACCGCCGATTTATCACGGGACCAAGAGACCCAGTACTTC. This encodes CATADLSRDQETQYF.

This clonotype has at least ten counts. This beta chain is an off-target read within a library intended for alpha chains, so its frequency means little. The chain carries TRBV11-2 and TRBJ2-1; 13 bases map to TRBD2. V gave up 4 bases and J gave up 6 bases; unmatched junction bases: 3. Germline loops: CDR1 SGHAT, CDR2 FQNNGV. This CDR3 region has 15 residues. CDR3 nucleotide sequence: TGTGCCAGCAGCTCAACTAGCGGGAGGGCCAATGAGCAGTTCTTC. Amino acid sequence: CASSSTSGRANEQFF. Supplemented by reference TRBV11-2 and TRBJ2-1, the full variable domain reads EAGVAQSPRYKIIEKRQSVAFWCNPISGHATLYWYQQILGQGPKLLIQFQNNGVVDDSQLPKDRFSAERLKGVDSTLKIQPAKLEDSAVYLCASSSTSGRANEQFFGPGTRLTVL.

This clonotype has at least ten counts. This beta chain is an off-target read within a library intended for alpha chains, so its frequency means little. This chain connects TRBV6-5 to TRBJ2-7; tentative D call: TRBD2 (5 bases). In germline, CDR1 is MNHEY, CDR2 SVGAGI. Trimming removed 0 bases at V and 3 bases at J, with 12 bases between. CDR3 size: 15 residues. The CDR3 sequence: CASSYSIGGRYEQYF. As DNA, the CDR3 is TGTGCCAGCAGTTACTCGATTGGAGGCCGCTACGAGCAGTACTTC.

This clonotype was detected ten times or more. Since the library was made to target alpha chains, this beta chain is a stray read and its abundance is not meaningful. The chain uses TRBV4-3 and TRBJ1-1; D may be TRBD1 (6 bases). Germline V gives CDR1 LGHNA, CDR2 YSLEER. The V end was cut by 2 bases, the J end by 8 bases, with 15 bases between. This CDR3 comprises 14 residues. CDR3 sequence: CASSQLHTGTEAFF. CDR3 sequence (DNA): TGCGCCAGCAGCCAACTCCATACCGGGACAGAAGCTTTCTTT.

Ten or more counts support this clonotype. Since the library was made to target alpha chains, this beta chain is a stray read and its abundance is not meaningful. This chain joins TRBV9 and TRBJ2-7; a possible D gene is TRBD1 (5 bases). CDR3 size: 12 residues. Trimming shortened V by 3 bases and J by 8 bases, and 12 bases separated the two germline ends. CDR1 is SGDLS and CDR2 is YYNGEE in the germline V gene. The CDR3 DNA reads as TGTGCCAGCAGCGGCACAGGTTCGAAGCAGTACTTC. The encoded protein is CASSGTGSKQYF.

This clonotype was found many times. This beta chain slipped into a library made for alpha chains as a stray read, so its size is not meaningful. CDR3 residues: CASSYSGNGYEQYF. The CDR3 nucleotides read TGTGCCAGCAGTTACTCCGGGAATGGGTACGAGCAGTACTTC. V gene TRBV6-2 or TRBV6-3 combines with J gene TRBJ2-7; a weak D match, TRBD2 (5 bases). From germline, CDR1 is MNHEY and CDR2 SVGEGT. V was trimmed by 0 bases and J by 4 bases, leaving 10 bases between them. The CDR3 length is 14 residues.

At least ten counts were recorded for this clonotype. Since the library was made to target alpha chains, this beta chain is a stray read and its abundance is not meaningful. This chain links TRBV5-4 with TRBJ2-7; a weak D match, TRBD2 (6 bases). The germline gives CDR1 SGHNT, CDR2 YYREEE (reference sequence). The germline V and J ends were trimmed by 4 bases and 6 bases, with 11 bases remaining between them. The CDR3 length is 12 residues. CDR3 protein: CASSLEGGEQYF. As DNA, the CDR3 is TGTGCCAGCAGCCTGGAGGGTGGCGAGCAGTACTTC.

This clonotype was picked up many times. The library was built for alpha chains, so this beta chain is an off-target read and its size means little. The gene calls are TRBV4-2 and TRBJ2-7; D is possibly TRBD1 (7 bases). V was clipped by 3 bases and J by 5 bases, with 20 bases between them. The CDR3 contains 16 residues. Germline-derived CDR1 and CDR2 are LGHNA and YNFKEQ. As DNA, the CDR3 is TGTGCCAGCAGCCAGGCCCTTGGCAGGGGGAGGAACGAGCAGTACTTC. It specifies CASSQALGRGRNEQYF.

As regards this clonotype: A library made for alpha chains picked up this beta chain off target, so its size means little. V is TRBV6-5 and J is TRBJ2-2; no firm D call. This CDR3 contains 10 residues. The germline V gene encodes CDR1 MNHEY and CDR2 SVGAGI. V was pared by 8 bases and J by 9 bases, with 7 bases between. The CDR3, as DNA: TGTGCCAGCCGAGGCCGGGAGCTGTTTTTT. Protein sequence: CASRGRELFF.

There are many counts of this clonotype. Because this beta chain is a stray read in a library intended to capture alpha chains, its abundance should not be given much weight. CDR3 bases: TGTGCCAGCAGCCCCGGGGAGGGGACTTACAATGAGCAGTTCTTC. This encodes CASSPGEGTYNEQFF. V usage is TRBV3-1 and J usage is TRBJ2-1, with 7 bases lining up with TRBD2. The CDR3 runs 15 residues. V gave up 4 bases and J gave up 4 bases; unmatched junction bases: 7. Germline CDR1 and CDR2: LGHDT and YNNKEL (reference sequence).

Comments on this clonotype: A library made for alpha chains picked up this beta chain off target, so its size means little. The V and J genes are TRBV6-2 or TRBV6-3 and TRBJ1-5; D might be TRBD1 (6 bases). Germline V gene data show CDR1 as MNHEY and CDR2 as SVGEGT. This CDR3 spans 17 amino acids. The V end was cut by 0 bases, the J end by 6 bases, with 18 bases between. The CDR3: CASSYSNGQRGSQPQHF. The CDR3, as DNA: TGTGCCAGCAGTTACTCTAATGGACAGCGGGGCAGTCAGCCCCAGCATTTT.

This clonotype was seen at least ten times. Within a library made for alpha chains, this beta chain is off target, and its count is uninformative. The V gene is TRBV15, the J gene TRBJ2-3; no clear D. The V gene's germline CDR1 is LNHNV and CDR2 YYDKDF (reference sequence). CDR3 size: 9 residues. The ends were cut back, 0 bases at V and 12 bases at J, with 1 base in the middle. In nucleotides, the CDR3 is TGTGCCACCAGCAGAGAACAGTATTTT. Its translation is CATSREQYF.

This clonotype turned up a few times. Little can be read into the size of this beta chain, an off-target read in a library designed for alpha chains. This chain uses TRBV6-5 with TRBJ2-1, with D perhaps TRBD1 (5 bases). The V gene's germline CDR1 is MNHEY and CDR2 SVGAGI. V gave up 7 bases and J gave up 7 bases, with 8 bases separating them. CDR3 length: 11 residues. The CDR3 DNA reads TGTGCCAGCATAAGGGGTAATGAGCAGTTCTTC. The encoded protein is CASIRGNEQFF.

This clonotype has at least ten counts. This beta chain is an off-target read within a library intended for alpha chains, so its frequency means little. This chain uses TRBV18 with TRBJ2-1; TRBD2 agrees at 8 bases. Germline CDR1 KGHSH, CDR2 LQKENI. CDR3 length equals 15 residues. V was clipped by 0 bases and J by 5 bases; unmatched bases: 3. CDR3: CASSPPTGGNNEQFF. CDR3 nucleotide sequence: TGTGCCAGCTCACCACCCACGGGAGGGAACAATGAGCAGTTCTTC.

This clonotype was seen ten or more times. Within a library made for alpha chains, this beta chain is off target, and its count is uninformative. The chain recombines TRBV7-2 with TRBJ1-4, with D perhaps matching TRBD1 (6 bases). CDR1 is SGHTA and CDR2 is FQGNSA in the germline V gene. V lost 6 bases and J 8 bases, leaving 19 bases between the germline ends. This CDR3 has 15 residues. The CDR3 protein is CASRTAGGRAEKLFF. The CDR3 DNA sequence: TGTGCCAGCAGGACAGCCGGGGGCCGGGCGGAAAAACTGTTTTTT. The variable domain in full, completed from reference TRBV7-2 and TRBJ1-4, reads GAGVSQSPSNKVTEKGKDVELRCDPISGHTALYWYRQSLGQGLEFLIYFQGNSAPDKSGLPSDRFSAERTGGSVSTLTIQRTQQEDSAVYLCASRTAGGRAEKLFFGSGTQLSVL.